The rows below give T cell receptor beta chains drawn from one sample of a study of cytomegalovirus exposure and HLA in healthy donors. Profiling relied on immunoSEQ multiplex PCR, and the TCRdb table lists in-frame clones only, not all of them. The data show tens of thousands of clones, 80% seen once. Sequencing was done on a sample of PBMCs. The receptors shown here come from a male donor in good health and CMV-seronegative. CDR3s include the opening cysteine and the closing phenylalanine or tryptophan. Each record gives: clone size, V gene, D gene, J gene, CDR3 DNA, CDR3 protein. The D gene is left open where the match is weak. Clone sizes are given selectively: once, few, many, or a class where the clone is expanded.

clone size: .
V gene: TRBV29-1
D gene: TRBD1
J gene: TRBJ1-2
CDR3 DNA: TGCAGCGTTGATGAGGGGGCCGGAGGCTATGGCTACACCTTC
CDR3 protein: CSVDEGAGGYGYTF

clone size: .
V gene: TRBV6-6
D gene: TRBD1
J gene: TRBJ1-1
CDR3 DNA: TGTGCCAGCAGTTTAACGACAGGGTTGGTTGAAGCTTTCTTT
CDR3 protein: CASSLTTGLVEAFF

clone size: .
V gene: TRBV7-3
D gene: TRBD2
J gene: TRBJ2-3
CDR3 DNA: TGTGCCAGCAGCTTAGTGGCTAGCGGTTCTAGCACAGATACGCAGTATTTT
CDR3 protein: CASSLVASGSSTDTQYF

clone size: .
V gene: TRBV18
D gene: .
J gene: TRBJ2-1
CDR3 DNA: TGTGCCAGCTCACCCAGAACGGGTACCAGGGGTGAGCAGTTCTTC
CDR3 protein: CASSPRTGTRGEQFF

clone size: .
V gene: TRBV7-6
D gene: .
J gene: TRBJ1-2
CDR3 DNA: TGTGCCAGCAGCTTAGCGCACTCCGATGGCTACACCTTC
CDR3 protein: CASSLAHSDGYTF

clone size: .
V gene: TRBV7-8
D gene: .
J gene: TRBJ2-7
CDR3 DNA: TGTGCCAGCAGTTCGAGCCTCGGGTCCCCGGCGGGCGAGCAGTACTTC
CDR3 protein: CASSSSLGSPAGEQYF

clone size: .
V gene: TRBV7-2
D gene: TRBD1
J gene: TRBJ2-5
CDR3 DNA: TGTGCCAGCAGCTTAGCGGGACAGAACCAAGAGACCCAGTACTTC
CDR3 protein: CASSLAGQNQETQYF

clone size: .
V gene: TRBV7-2
D gene: TRBD2
J gene: TRBJ2-5
CDR3 DNA: TGTGCCAGCAGCTTTTCCCGCCGGGGGGTACGGGAGACCCAGTACTTC
CDR3 protein: CASSFSRRGVRETQYF

clone size: once
V gene: TRBV5-3
D gene: .
J gene: TRBJ2-7
CDR3 DNA: TGTGCCAGAAGCCCAGGGGTGGGCGAGCAGTACTTC
CDR3 protein: CARSPGVGEQYF

clone size: .
V gene: TRBV4-3
D gene: .
J gene: TRBJ1-2
CDR3 DNA: TGCGCCAGCAGCCAAGAGAGGCAGGGAGGTAACTATGGCTACACCTTC
CDR3 protein: CASSQERQGGNYGYTF

clone size: .
V gene: TRBV7-3
D gene: .
J gene: TRBJ2-7
CDR3 DNA: TGTGCCAGCAGCCCTAGAGGTAGGACCTACGAGCAGTACTTC
CDR3 protein: CASSPRGRTYEQYF

clone size: once
V gene: TRBV19
D gene: TRBD2
J gene: TRBJ2-2
CDR3 DNA: TGTGCCAGTAGTATCCCGGGACTAGCGTCCGGGGAGCTGTTTTTT
CDR3 protein: CASSIPGLASGELFF

clone size: .
V gene: TRBV11-3
D gene: .
J gene: TRBJ2-5
CDR3 DNA: TGTGCCAGCAGCTCAGGACTATCCCAAGAGACCCAGTACTTC
CDR3 protein: CASSSGLSQETQYF

clone size: .
V gene: TRBV2
D gene: TRBD1
J gene: TRBJ1-2
CDR3 DNA: TGTGCCAGCAGTCCCGACAGGGGGCCAGGCTATGGCTACACCTTC
CDR3 protein: CASSPDRGPGYGYTF